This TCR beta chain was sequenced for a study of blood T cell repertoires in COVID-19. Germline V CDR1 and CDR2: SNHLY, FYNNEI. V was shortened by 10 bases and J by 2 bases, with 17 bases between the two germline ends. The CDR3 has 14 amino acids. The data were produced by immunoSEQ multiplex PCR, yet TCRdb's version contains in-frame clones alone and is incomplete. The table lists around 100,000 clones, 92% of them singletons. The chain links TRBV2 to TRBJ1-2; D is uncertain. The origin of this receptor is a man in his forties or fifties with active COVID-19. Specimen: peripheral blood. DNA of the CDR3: TGTGCCATCCCGTTCGCAGGCTTAAACTATGGCTACACCTTC. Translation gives CAIPFAGLNYGYTF. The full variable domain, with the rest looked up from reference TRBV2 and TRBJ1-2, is EPEVTQTPSHQVTQMGQEVILRCVPISNHLYFYWYRQILGQKVEFLVSFYNNEISEKSEIFDDQFSVERPDGSNFTLKIRSTKLEDSAMYFCAIPFAGLNYGYTFGSGTRLTVV.